Listed below are T cell receptor beta chains from one sample, sequenced in a study of blood T cell repertoires in COVID-19. Clones were sequenced by immunoSEQ multiplex PCR, and TCRdb holds only the in-frame ones, with some missing. The profile shows more than 140,000 clones, 88% of them singletons. Sequencing used peripheral blood. Receptors were obtained from a woman in her sixties or seventies with acute or convalescent COVID-19. Each CDR3 is given with its conserved first and last residue. D genes are given only for firm matches. Expanded clones are given a class, and other clones once, few, many or no size at all.

J | D | size | V | DNA | CDR3
TRBJ2-3 | - | once | TRBV18 | TGTGCCAGCTCACCACCGTCTTTTGGCACAGATACGCAGTATTTT | CASSPPSFGTDTQYF
TRBJ1-4 | - | - | TRBV9 | TGTGCCAGCAGCTCCGGCCAGAGGGAGGAAAAACTGTTTTTT | CASSSGQREEKLFF
TRBJ1-2 | - | once | TRBV30 | TGTGCCTGGAGTATTCTAGCCAGGGGATTAATGGGCTATGGCTACACCTTC | CAWSILARGLMGYGYTF
TRBJ2-7 | TRBD2 | - | TRBV4-1 | TGCGCCAGCAGCCGGGAAGCGGGGACCTACGAGCAGTACTTC | CASSREAGTYEQYF
TRBJ2-2 | - | - | TRBV7-2 | TGTGCCAGCACTGTTGGGGGGGCGGTAGGGGAGCTGTTTTTT | CASTVGGAVGELFF
TRBJ1-2 | - | - | TRBV28 | TGTGCCAGCAGTTCCTGGAGGGCGCATAACTATGGCTACACCTTC | CASSSWRAHNYGYTF
TRBJ2-7 | - | - | TRBV4-2 | TGTGCCAGCAGCCGTGGACAACAGCCTCCTTACGAGCAGTACTTC | CASSRGQQPPYEQYF
TRBJ1-1 | - | - | TRBV24-1 | TGTGCCACCAGTGACCTGTGGAACACTGAAGCTTTCTTT | CATSDLWNTEAFF
TRBJ2-1 | - | - | TRBV3-1/TRBV3-2 | TGTGCCAGCAGCAGGTGGCAGGGTGGCTACAATGAGCAGTTCTTC | CASSRWQGGYNEQFF
TRBJ1-6 | - | - | TRBV4-1 | TGCGCCAGCAATATAAACAGTAACTCACCCCTCCACTTT | CASNINSNSPLHF
TRBJ2-3 | - | - | TRBV14 | TGTGCCAGCAGCCAAGGGACAGGAGAGGGGGGTACGCAGTATTTT | CASSQGTGEGGTQYF
TRBJ1-2 | TRBD1 | - | TRBV7-9 | TGTGCCAGCAGCTTGGGACCCACAGGGGGCGCATGGTATGGCTACACCTTC | CASSLGPTGGAWYGYTF
TRBJ1-4 | - | - | TRBV28 | TGTGCCAGCAGTTTCCTCGGACAGCTTGCAACTAATGAAAAACTGTTTTTT | CASSFLGQLATNEKLFF
TRBJ2-3 | - | - | TRBV6-5 | TGTGCCAGCAGACCTCTGAGCGGGTTTACGCAGTATTTT | CASRPLSGFTQYF
TRBJ1-6 | TRBD1 | - | TRBV5-1 | TGCGCCAGCAGCAACGGCGGACAGGGGAGTTCACCCCTCCACTTT | CASSNGGQGSSPLHF
TRBJ1-4 | - | - | TRBV2 | TGTGCCAGCAGACGGGTACGAAATGAAAAACTGTTTTTT | CASRRVRNEKLFF
TRBJ1-3 | TRBD1 | - | TRBV24-1 | TGTGCCACCAGTGACTCCGGGACAGGGGTTGTTGGAAACACCATATATTTT | CATSDSGTGVVGNTIYF